This TCR beta chain was profiled in a study of T cells expressing NK-cell markers. Study at large: Seven donors tested HCMV-seropositive and one tested seronegative among the eight sequenced. Study-wide results and limits: Leadership of the CD3+CD56-NKG2C+ fraction also belonged to these clonotypes in several donors.

Concerning this clonotype itself: Its antigen is unidentified.

TCRdb reprocessed the 5' RACE reads, with one entry per CDR3 protein and no DNA. In total, the table holds approximately 150,000 distinct CDR3 sequences. The CDR3 has 15 residues. The germline gives CDR1 SGHVS, CDR2 FQNEAQ. The source material was blood T cells: a sorted CD56 or NKG2C T cell subset, CD4+ or CD8+ T cells, or bulk PBMC T cells (not recorded which). This sequence joins TRBV7-8 and TRBJ1-5. This TCR was sampled from a woman between 18 and 75 years old in good health. The CDR3 spells CASSLGSYSNQPQHF.